These 10 T cell receptor beta chains were sequenced from one sample in a study of spatial heterogeneity in lung cancer. TCRdb recomputed calls from the 5' RACE reads with MiXCR, one row per CDR3 protein. In the table there are approximately 20,000 distinct CDR3 sequences, about 10% of which are singletons. As for time point: blood at routine non-recurrence follow-up after resection. Material: PBMCs, obtained at follow-up. The receptors shown here come from a male donor with early-stage non-small cell lung cancer.

The chain carries TRBV6-9 and TRBJ2-3, with unresolved D. The CDR3 spans 15 residues. Germline CDR1 and CDR2: MNHGY and SVAAGI. Trimming pared 4 bases from V and 1 base from J, leaving 12 bases between. CDR3 amino acids: CASSCWPLGTDTQYF. CDR3 sequence (DNA): TGTGCCAGCAGTTGTTGGCCGCTCGGCACAGATACGCAGTATTTT.

This clonotype was recorded many times. The rearrangement uses TRBV27 and TRBJ2-7; 10 bases line up with TRBD2. V shed 3 bases, J shed 1 base, and the junction held 6 bases outside the gene matches. Germline lookup yields CDR1 MNHEY and CDR2 SMNVEV (reference sequence). The CDR3 has 16 amino acids. CDR3 amino acids: CASSFIAGGTSYEQYF. The CDR3 region has the DNA TGTGCCAGCAGTTTTATAGCGGGAGGTACGTCCTACGAGCAGTACTTC.

This clonotype occurred many times. This sequence joins TRBV7-8 and TRBJ2-5; D may correspond to TRBD1 or TRBD2 (5 bases each). The V and J ends lost 0 bases and 5 bases respectively, with 10 bases between them. Per the germline V gene, CDR1 is SGHVS and CDR2 is FQNEAQ. This CDR3 contains 14 residues. CDR3 sequence: CASSLAGTPETQYF. The CDR3 DNA reads TGTGCCAGCAGCTTAGCGGGGACCCCGGAGACCCAGTACTTC.

Many counts were recorded for this clonotype. The genes are TRBV6-6 and TRBJ1-1; 7 bases are shared with TRBD1. Germline trimming cut 2 bases from V and 5 bases from J; bases unmatched to any gene: 8. From germline, CDR1 is MNHNY and CDR2 SVGAGI (reference sequence). The length of the CDR3 is 15 residues. CDR3 loop: CASSYKGARGTEAFF. Written as DNA, the CDR3 is TGTGCCAGCAGTTACAAGGGGGCGCGGGGAACTGAAGCTTTCTTT.

There are many counts of this clonotype. The V gene is TRBV12-3 or TRBV12-4, the J gene TRBJ2-3; 12 bases are a match to TRBD1. The CDR3 is 17 amino acids. The V and J ends lost 7 bases and 4 bases, in that order; junction bases with no gene match: 12. CDR3 residues: CASTRDRGRLESDTQYF. DNA of the CDR3: TGTGCCAGCACTCGGGACAGGGGGCGATTAGAGTCAGATACGCAGTATTTT.

This clonotype came up a few times. J is TRBJ2-5 and V is TRBV5-1; TRBD2 aligns across 10 bases. The junction had 2 bases not matched to a gene; V was cut back by 4 bases and J by 2 bases. The CDR3 extends over 14 amino acids. Germline CDR1 reads SGHRS; CDR2 reads YFSETQ. CDR3 sequence: CASSELAGQETQYF. The CDR3 region has the DNA TGCGCCAGCAGCGAACTAGCGGGGCAAGAGACCCAGTACTTC.

Regarding this clonotype: Relative to the germline gene, one junction end is altered; a read error may explain this. This chain connects TRBV30 to TRBJ2-5, with a weak D call TRBD2 (5 bases). This CDR3 contains 14 residues. The germline V gene has CDR1 GTSNPN and CDR2 SVGIG (reference sequence). CDR3 DNA sequence: TGCACATCCGGGTCTACACCTCGCGGGGAGACCCAGTACTTC. This translates into CTSGSTPRGETQYF.

This clonotype has at least ten counts. The rearrangement joins TRBV6-2 or TRBV6-3 to TRBJ2-5, with 7 bases lining up with TRBD1. Germline V gene lookup returns CDR1 MNHEY and CDR2 SVGEGT. The CDR3 extends over 15 amino acids. J gave up 5 bases and V 5 bases, and 11 bases lay outside the gene matches. CDR3 nucleotides: TGTGCCAGCAGTCGAAGACAGGGCCAGGGGGAGACCCAGTACTTC. Amino acids: CASSRRQGQGETQYF.

This clonotype was seen repeatedly, ten times or more. J is TRBJ2-5 and V is TRBV29-1; D is unclear. Germline lookup yields CDR1 SQVTM and CDR2 ANQGSEA. Deletions cut 7 bases from V and 1 base from J, with 4 bases between. The CDR3 loop spans 10 amino acids. The CDR3 sequence is CSGGQETQYF. The CDR3 DNA is TGCAGCGGGGGCCAAGAGACCCAGTACTTC.

The rearrangement uses TRBV7-9 and TRBJ2-7, with D hard to call. This CDR3 contains 12 residues. V lost 3 bases, J lost 6 bases, and 9 bases lay in between. Germline V gene data show CDR1 as SEHNR and CDR2 as FQNEAQ (reference sequence). This CDR3 reads CASSFGETEQYF. The DNA for the CDR3 is TGTGCCAGCAGCTTTGGTGAAACCGAGCAGTACTTC.